The next 19 T cell receptor beta chains were all read from a single sample in a study of blood T cell repertoires in COVID-19. The method was immunoSEQ multiplex PCR; TCRdb's version includes in-frame clones alone and lacks a portion of them. The sample includes some 170,000 clones, approximately 78% of them seen just once. The specimen was PBMCs or T cells enriched from blood (not recorded which). Source of these receptors: a woman aged 50 to 65 who had recovered from COVID-19.

The chain couples TRBV27 to TRBJ1-1, with 9 bases aligning to TRBD1. The V and J ends lost 2 bases and 1 base, in that order; junction bases with no gene match: 11. CDR1 and CDR2 (germline): MNHEY, SMNVEV (reference sequence). The CDR3 has 18 residues. The CDR3 here is CASSLVSPGTGPNTEAFF. The CDR3 nucleotides read TGTGCCAGCAGTTTAGTCTCCCCCGGGACAGGGCCGAACACTGAAGCTTTCTTT.

V usage is TRBV9 and J usage is TRBJ2-2; possible D gene TRBD2, 6 bases. V was trimmed by 3 bases and J by 1 base, leaving 13 bases between them. There are 16 residues in the CDR3. Germline CDR1 SGDLS, CDR2 YYNGEE. The CDR3 sequence: CASSETSLLNTGELFF. The DNA of the CDR3 is TGTGCCAGCAGCGAGACTAGTCTTTTGAACACCGGGGAGCTGTTTTTT.

The genes are TRBV28 and TRBJ1-4; D is unresolved. The CDR3 sequence is 12 residues long. CDR1 is MDHEN and CDR2 is SYDVKM in the germline V gene. CDR3 bases: TGTGCTTCGCGGGTATGGGATGAAAAACTGTTTTTT. This translates into CASRVWDEKLFF.

The chain links TRBV5-1 to TRBJ1-2, with no clear D. The CDR3 sequence is 17 residues long. Germline CDR1 is SGHRS and CDR2 is YFSETQ. V dropped 0 bases and J dropped 2 bases, with 17 bases sitting between them. The CDR3 reads CASSLESLASGNYGYTF. The DNA for the CDR3 is TGCGCCAGCAGCTTGGAAAGTCTGGCCAGCGGAAACTATGGCTACACCTTC. Full variable domain (outside the CDR3, taken from reference TRBV5-1 and TRBJ1-2): KAGVTQTPRYLIKTRGQQVTLSCSPISGHRSVSWYQQTPGQGLQFLFEYFSETQRNKGNFPGRFSGRQFSNSRSEMNVSTLELGDSALYLCASSLESLASGNYGYTFGSGTRLTVV.

The V gene is TRBV27, the J gene TRBJ2-7, with 9 bases lining up with TRBD2. CDR1 is MNHEY, CDR2 SMNVEV, per germline (reference sequence). The CDR3 runs 15 residues. The junction had 7 bases not matched to a gene; V was cut back by 1 base and J by 6 bases. The CDR3 DNA is TGTGCCAGCAGTTTATGGGCGGGAGGGTTTGGCGAGCAGTACTTC. Amino acids: CASSLWAGGFGEQYF.

The J gene is TRBJ2-5, the V gene TRBV7-9, with D maybe TRBD1 (5 bases). This CDR3 is 16 amino acids long. Trimming took 5 bases from V and 1 from J, leaving 17 bases between them. Germline lookup yields CDR1 SEHNR and CDR2 FQNEAQ (reference sequence). CDR3 region: CASSPRGAAFQETQYF. CDR3 in DNA: TGTGCCAGCAGCCCTCGTGGGGCAGCCTTCCAAGAGACCCAGTACTTC.

Only a few counts were recorded for this clone. CDR3 nucleotide sequence: TGTGCCAGCAGTTTACTACCGGTGGGCAATCAGCCCCAGCATTTT. This gives the protein CASSLLPVGNQPQHF. V gene TRBV27 combines with J gene TRBJ1-5; no clear D gene. This CDR3 spans 15 amino acids. Between the trimmed V and J ends, which lost 2 bases and 2 bases, there was a span of 10 bases. Germline CDR1 MNHEY, CDR2 SMNVEV (reference sequence).

V is TRBV2 and J is TRBJ1-2; TRBD1 might be the D (6 bases). Germline V gene lookup returns CDR1 SNHLY and CDR2 FYNNEI. Trimming took 6 bases from V and 7 from J, leaving 18 bases between them. The CDR3 spans 14 residues. CDR3 DNA: TGTGCCAGCAGGGCTGCATCAGGGGTGGGTGGCTACACCTTC. Its protein is CASRAASGVGGYTF.

The rearrangement joins TRBV7-2 to TRBJ1-2; D is unclear. The ends were cut back, 2 bases at V and 2 bases at J, with 9 bases in the middle. Germline V gene data show CDR1 as SGHTA and CDR2 as FQGNSA. There are 14 residues in the CDR3. CDR3 sequence: CASSLKELNYGYTF. The CDR3 DNA sequence: TGTGCCAGCAGCTTAAAGGAGTTAAACTATGGCTACACCTTC.

This clone has only a few counts. The chain carries TRBV19 and TRBJ2-7; 11 bases agree with TRBD2. The V gene end was trimmed by 6 bases and the J gene end by 2 bases; junction bases not matched to a gene: 9. Looked up from germline, CDR1 is LNHDA and CDR2 is SQIVND (reference sequence). The CDR3 totals 16 residues. This CDR3 is CASRRGLADTPYEQYF. CDR3 coding DNA: TGTGCCAGTAGGAGGGGACTAGCGGATACCCCCTACGAGCAGTACTTC.

V is TRBV3-1 (or the pseudogene TRBV3-2) and J is TRBJ1-1; perhaps TRBD1 as D (6 bases). There are 19 residues in the CDR3. Looked up from germline, CDR1 is LGHDT and CDR2 is YNNKEL (reference sequence). With 0 bases removed from V and 2 bases from J, the gap between germline ends came to 22 bases. CDR3 sequence: CASSQERGGTGRANTEAFF. In DNA, the CDR3 is TGTGCCAGCAGCCAAGAGAGGGGGGGTACGGGAAGGGCTAACACTGAAGCTTTCTTT.

The chain couples TRBV7-9 to TRBJ2-7; a possible D gene is TRBD1 (6 bases). The germline V gene has CDR1 SEHNR and CDR2 FQNEAQ (reference sequence). This CDR3 is built from 14 residues. Trimming took 2 bases from V and 0 from J, leaving 8 bases between them. The CDR3 nucleotides are TGTGCCAGCAGCTTATGGGACAACTCCTACGAGCAGTACTTC. Translating it yields CASSLWDNSYEQYF.

The chain combines TRBV6-2 or TRBV6-3 with TRBJ1-5; D not certain. V was cut by 3 bases and J by 1 base, with 7 bases left in between. CDR1 MNHEY and CDR2 SVGEGT come from the germline V gene. CDR3 length: 14 residues. CDR3 region: CASSYSSSNQPQHF. The DNA of the CDR3 is TGTGCCAGCAGTTATTCTTCGAGCAATCAGCCCCAGCATTTT.

This chain links TRBV4-1 with TRBJ1-3, with D uncertain. Trimming cost V 2 bases and J 4 bases, with 6 bases left between them. This CDR3 has 13 residues. Germline CDR1 is MGHRA and CDR2 is YSYEKL. The CDR3 loop is CASSQFGGNTIYF. In nucleotides, the CDR3 is TGCGCCAGCAGCCAATTTGGCGGAAACACCATATATTTT.

This sequence joins TRBV28 and TRBJ2-1, with TRBD2 matching 8 bases. This CDR3 has 15 amino acids. V was clipped by 7 bases and J by 8 bases; unmatched bases: 13. The V gene's germline CDR1 is MDHEN and CDR2 SYDVKM. CDR3 sequence (DNA): TGTGCCAGCAACGAACCGGGACTAGGGGTCCATGAGCAGTTCTTC. Protein product: CASNEPGLGVHEQFF.

The V gene is TRBV7-9, the J gene TRBJ2-1; weak D call: TRBD2 (6 bases). Germline V gene data show CDR1 as SEHNR and CDR2 as FQNEAQ (reference sequence). The CDR3 is 15 amino acids. V lost 7 bases and J lost 8, with 21 bases in between. CDR3 in amino acids: CASTSEGAGKDEQFF. The CDR3 bases are TGTGCCAGCACCTCGGAGGGCGCTGGGAAGGATGAGCAGTTCTTC. The whole variable domain, remainder taken from reference TRBV7-9 and TRBJ2-1, is DTGVSQNPRHKITKRGQNVTFRCDPISEHNRLYWYRQTLGQGPEFLTYFQNEAQLEKSRLLSDRFSAERPKGSFSTLEIQRTEQGDSAMYLCASTSEGAGKDEQFFGPGTRLTVL.

This chain links TRBV6-5 with TRBJ1-4; no clear D gene. V was trimmed by 0 bases and J by 7 bases, leaving 12 bases between them. CDR1 and CDR2 (germline): MNHEY, SVGAGI. This CDR3 is 15 amino acids long. CDR3 DNA sequence: TGTGCCAGCAGTTACTCGACACGGGGATCTGAAAAACTGTTTTTT. Amino acid sequence: CASSYSTRGSEKLFF.

This chain links TRBV3-1 (or the pseudogene TRBV3-2) with TRBJ2-7, with 8 bases identical to TRBD2. J gave up 4 bases and V 4 bases, and 18 bases lay outside the gene matches. The CDR3 totals 18 residues. Germline V CDR1 and CDR2: LGHDT, YNNKEL (reference sequence). The CDR3 region is CASSPGQLTSGSLYEQYF. CDR3 sequence (DNA): TGTGCCAGCAGCCCCGGACAGCTTACTAGCGGTAGTCTATACGAGCAGTACTTC.

The chain has TRBV5-4 and TRBJ2-5; TRBD2 matches 12 bases. The CDR3 contains 15 residues. Germline V gene sequence: CDR1 SGHNT, CDR2 YYREEE (reference sequence). The V and J ends lost 3 bases and 1 base, in that order; junction bases with no gene match: 1. As DNA, the CDR3 is TGTGCCAGCAGCTGGACTAGCGGGACCCAAGAGACCCAGTACTTC. This translates into CASSWTSGTQETQYF.